This is a list of T cell receptor beta chains from one sample in a study of cytomegalovirus exposure and HLA in healthy donors. Data came from immunoSEQ multiplex PCR; TCRdb stores just in-frame clones and leaves some out. Of around 150,000 clones in the sample, roughly nine tenths were seen once. Sequencing input: PBMCs. The receptors stem from a man in his late teens or twenties in good health and CMV-seronegative. CDR3s include the opening cysteine and the closing phenylalanine or tryptophan. The D gene is left open where the match is weak. Clone size, where shown, is once, few, many, or a class for clones that have expanded.

>TRBJ2-5|-|TRBV5-1|-
CASSLAGLETQYF
TGCGCCAGCAGCTTGGCAGGGTTGGAGACCCAGTACTTC
>TRBJ2-2|-|TRBV30|-
CAWSVLAAGELFF
TGTGCCTGGAGTGTACTAGCAGCCGGGGAGCTGTTTTTT
>TRBJ1-1|-|TRBV5-8|TRBD1
CASSSGQLATVNTEAFF
TGTGCCAGCAGCTCGGGACAGCTCGCCACTGTGAACACTGAAGCTTTCTTT
>TRBJ1-2|-|TRBV29-1|-
CSVWGQPQGNYGYTF
TGCAGCGTGTGGGGGCAACCCCAGGGGAACTATGGCTACACCTTC
>TRBJ1-5|-|TRBV6-6|-
CASSYFRSPPTLAF
TGTGCCAGCAGTTACTTTCGCTCGCCACCTACCCTTGCTTTT
>TRBJ1-2|-|TRBV5-1|-
CASSPTGPFGYTF
TGCGCCAGCAGCCCGACAGGACCTTTTGGCTACACCTTC
>TRBJ1-1|few|TRBV4-1|TRBD1
CASSRDRTNTEAFF
TGCGCCAGCAGCCGGGACAGGACAAACACTGAAGCTTTCTTT
>TRBJ1-2|-|TRBV5-1|-
CASKRGEGGYGYTF
TGCGCCAGCAAGAGGGGGGAGGGCGGCTATGGCTACACCTTC
>TRBJ1-5|-|TRBV7-9|-
CASSLGREQSNQPQHF
TGTGCCAGCAGCTTAGGTCGGGAACAAAGCAATCAGCCCCAGCATTTT
>TRBJ2-2|-|TRBV6-5|TRBD2
CASRLAGGTGELFF
TGTGCCAGCCGGCTAGCGGGAGGGACCGGGGAGCTGTTTTTT
>TRBJ2-5|once|TRBV30|-
CAWGRLSGQEAQYF
TGTGCCTGGGGGAGGTTGAGCGGCCAAGAGGCCCAGTACTTC
>TRBJ2-1|once|TRBV18|-
CASSPREGRSSYNEQFF
TGTGCCAGCTCACCACGAGAAGGCCGGAGCTCCTACAATGAGCAGTTCTTC
>TRBJ2-1|-|TRBV11-2|TRBD1
CASSLGAGGINEQFF
TGTGCCAGCAGCTTAGGGGCAGGGGGCATCAATGAGCAGTTCTTC
>TRBJ1-6|few|TRBV6-5|-
CASRLGAPNSPLHF
TGTGCCAGCAGGTTGGGGGCCCCGAATTCACCCCTCCACTTT
>TRBJ1-1|-|TRBV7-6|TRBD1
CASSPGQGMNTEAFF
TGTGCCAGCAGCCCGGGACAGGGAATGAACACTGAAGCTTTCTTT
>TRBJ1-2|-|TRBV18|-
CASSLLGGGYTF
TGTGCCAGCTCACTGCTGGGAGGTGGCTACACCTTC
>TRBJ2-1|-|TRBV7-2|TRBD2
CASSLGAGGPNEQFF
TGTGCCAGCAGCTTAGGAGCGGGGGGGCCGAATGAGCAGTTCTTC
>TRBJ1-1|-|TRBV5-1|-
CASSPGGAGGTEAFF
TGCGCCAGCAGCCCTGGAGGGGCGGGTGGGACTGAAGCTTTCTTT
>TRBJ2-1|-|TRBV4-1|TRBD2
CASSQLIAGEDWDEQFF
TGCGCCAGCAGCCAACTTATAGCGGGAGAAGATTGGGATGAGCAGTTCTTC
>TRBJ1-5|-|TRBV6-5|-
CASSSGSGSQPQHF
TGTGCCAGCAGTTCCGGCTCGGGGAGTCAGCCCCAGCATTTT
>TRBJ2-2|-|TRBV19|TRBD2
CASRLAGNTGELFF
TGTGCCAGTCGACTAGCGGGGAACACCGGGGAGCTGTTTTTT
>TRBJ2-5|once|TRBV19|-
CASSRWVWDFQETQYF
TGTGCCAGTAGTAGGTGGGTTTGGGACTTTCAAGAGACCCAGTACTTC
>TRBJ2-6|-|TRBV5-6|-
CASSSLRAGANVLTF
TGTGCCAGCAGCTCCCTCCGGGCTGGGGCCAACGTCCTGACTTTC
>TRBJ1-3|-|TRBV5-1|-
CASSLEGRGSGNTIYF
TGCGCCAGCAGCTTGGAGGGCAGGGGATCTGGAAACACCATATATTTT
>TRBJ2-1|-|TRBV27|TRBD2
CASSVAGRLNNEQFF
TGTGCCAGCAGTGTAGCGGGGAGATTGAACAATGAGCAGTTCTTC
>TRBJ2-7|-|TRBV9|TRBD2
CASSVGLAGGPGATEQYF
TGTGCCAGCAGCGTAGGGCTAGCGGGGGGGCCGGGAGCAACCGAGCAGTACTTC
>TRBJ1-3|-|TRBV28|TRBD1
CASSSAGQAAGNTIYF
TGTGCCAGCAGTTCGGCGGGACAGGCGGCTGGAAACACCATATATTTT
>TRBJ2-3|-|TRBV11-3|TRBD2
CASSLRLAGADTQYF
TGTGCCAGCAGCTTGAGACTAGCGGGAGCAGATACGCAGTATTTT
>TRBJ1-4|-|TRBV4-1|TRBD1
CASSHRDRGPNEKLFF
TGCGCCAGCAGCCACCGGGACAGGGGGCCTAATGAAAAACTGTTTTTT
>TRBJ2-5|-|TRBV27|TRBD2
CASSLSIAGGPGQETQYF
TGTGCCAGCAGTTTATCGATAGCGGGGGGGCCGGGGCAAGAGACCCAGTACTTC
>TRBJ2-1|-|TRBV9|TRBD1
CASSVEGQGDGEQFF
TGTGCCAGCAGCGTAGAGGGACAGGGAGACGGTGAGCAGTTCTTC
>TRBJ2-3|-|TRBV9|TRBD2
CASSSPGRSGGSDTQYF
TGTGCCAGCAGCTCGCCGGGACGGTCGGGGGGGTCAGATACGCAGTATTTT
>TRBJ1-1|-|TRBV18|-
CASSPIPLAGPFNTEAFF
TGTGCCAGCTCACCCATCCCTCTGGCAGGTCCCTTTAACACTGAAGCTTTCTTT
>TRBJ2-3|once|TRBV27|TRBD2
CASIGQGTSGIPNFSTDTQYF
TGTGCCAGCATTGGTCAGGGGACTAGCGGGATTCCCAATTTTAGCACAGATACGCAGTATTTT
>TRBJ1-1|-|TRBV6-5|-
CASRTGTEAFF
TGTGCCAGCAGAACAGGGACTGAAGCTTTCTTT
>TRBJ1-5|-|TRBV29-1|-
CSVEFGSNQPQHF
TGCAGCGTTGAATTTGGCTCCAATCAGCCCCAGCATTTT
>TRBJ2-1|-|TRBV4-3|TRBD2
CASSQALGLAGHNEQFF
TGCGCCAGCAGCCAAGCCCTAGGACTAGCGGGTCACAATGAGCAGTTCTTC
>TRBJ1-1|-|TRBV19|TRBD1
CASRKDRGGTEAFF
TGTGCCAGTAGGAAAGACAGGGGAGGAACTGAAGCTTTCTTT
>TRBJ2-1|-|TRBV9|-
CASSPIRGEQFF
TGTGCCAGCAGCCCAATAAGGGGTGAGCAGTTCTTC
>TRBJ1-2|-|TRBV9|TRBD1
CASRAGQGDGYTF
TGTGCCAGCAGGGCAGGACAGGGGGACGGCTACACCTTC
>TRBJ1-6|few|TRBV27|-
CASSLLPGSYNSPLHF
TGTGCCAGCAGTCTACTCCCGGGCTCCTATAATTCACCCCTCCACTTT
>TRBJ1-5|-|TRBV19|TRBD1
CASSGQGHKNQPQHF
TGTGCCAGTAGTGGACAGGGGCACAAAAATCAGCCCCAGCATTTT
>TRBJ1-5|-|TRBV25-1|-
CASRQGTQPQHF
TGTGCCAGCAGACAGGGTACTCAGCCCCAGCATTTT
>TRBJ1-2|-|TRBV9|TRBD1
CASSSRQGGDYGYTF
TGTGCCAGCAGCTCGCGACAGGGGGGAGACTATGGCTACACCTTC
>TRBJ2-5|-|TRBV18|TRBD1
CASSPPRTGGETQYF
TGTGCCAGCTCACCACCGAGGACAGGCGGAGAGACCCAGTACTTC
>TRBJ1-2|-|TRBV6-1|-
CASNSREGYYGYTF
TGTGCCAGCAACTCCAGGGAGGGGTACTATGGCTACACCTTC
>TRBJ2-2|-|TRBV5-8|TRBD1
CASSSDRGRSTGELFF
TGTGCCAGCAGTTCGGACAGGGGGCGGTCCACCGGGGAGCTGTTTTTT
>TRBJ1-2|-|TRBV4-3|-
CASSQVAQEYGYTF
TGCGCCAGCAGCCAAGTAGCGCAAGAATATGGCTACACCTTC
>TRBJ2-1|-|TRBV27|-
CASSPSTARSYNEQFF
TGTGCCAGCAGTCCATCTACTGCCCGGAGCTACAATGAGCAGTTCTTC